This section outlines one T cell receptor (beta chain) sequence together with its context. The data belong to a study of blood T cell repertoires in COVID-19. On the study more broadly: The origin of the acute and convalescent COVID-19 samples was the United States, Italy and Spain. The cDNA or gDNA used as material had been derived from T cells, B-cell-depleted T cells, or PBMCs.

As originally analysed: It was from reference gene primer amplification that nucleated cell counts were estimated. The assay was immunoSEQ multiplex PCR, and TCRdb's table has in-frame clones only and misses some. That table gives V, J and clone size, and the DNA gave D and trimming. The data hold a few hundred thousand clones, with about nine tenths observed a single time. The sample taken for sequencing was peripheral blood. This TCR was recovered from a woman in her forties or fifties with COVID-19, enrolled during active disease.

CDR3 sequence reads: CASSQGAGGQDTQYF. Here the CDR3 DNA reads TGTGCCAGCAGCCAAGGAGCGGGGGGCCAAGATACGCAGTATTTT. V gene TRBV3-1 (or the pseudogene TRBV3-2) combines with J gene TRBJ2-3; 9 nucleotides align to TRBD2. Germline lookup yields CDR1 LGHDT and CDR2 YNNKEL (reference sequence). This CDR3 is built from 15 residues. Unmatched junction bases numbered 4, after V lost 1 base and J lost 5 bases.